Each of the 29 T cell receptor beta chains below was sequenced from the same sample in a study of shared clonotypes between healthy human individuals. Produced via immunoSEQ multiplex PCR; TCRdb's table is partial and in-frame only. In the table there are 600,000 to 750,000 clones, 55% to 75% of which are singletons. Sequenced material: memory CD4+ T cells sorted from blood. The subset is: CD45RA-negative fraction. The receptors here all came from a woman aged 25-40 years in good health.

The chain is built from TRBV28 and TRBJ2-3; the match to TRBD1 covers 10 bases. V lost 2 bases, J lost 4 bases, and 3 bases stayed unmatched. The germline V gene has CDR1 MDHEN and CDR2 SYDVKM. The CDR3 is made up of 15 amino acids. CDR3 nucleotide sequence: TGTGCCAGCAGTTTAAGACAGGGGGCCGCAGATACGCAGTATTTT. This sequence encodes CASSLRQGAADTQYF.

This clone was counted a single time. The chain recombines TRBV10-3 with TRBJ1-4; 7 bases align to TRBD1. J lost 8 bases, V lost 4 bases, and 7 bases had no gene match. This CDR3 contains 14 residues. The germline CDR1 and CDR2 sequences are ENHRY and SYGVKD. CDR3 sequence: CAISGVGTAEKLFF. DNA for the CDR3: TGTGCCATCAGTGGGGTCGGGACAGCAGAAAAACTGTTTTTT.

This clone appeared many times. This chain connects TRBV18 to TRBJ1-4; no reliable D call. Trimming took 8 bases from V and 8 from J, leaving 12 bases between them. Germline CDR1 KGHSH, CDR2 LQKENI. The CDR3 is made up of 12 amino acids. The chain's CDR3 is CASRPGGEKLFF. CDR3 nucleotides: TGTGCCAGCCGACCGGGCGGCGAAAAACTGTTTTTT.

V and J are TRBV7-9 and TRBJ1-5; D unresolved. This CDR3 has 12 residues. V was clipped by 7 bases and J by 3 bases, with 7 bases between them. The germline CDR1 and CDR2 sequences are SEHNR and FQNEAQ (reference sequence). In nucleotides, the CDR3 is TGTGCCAGCAATCTGAACAATCAGCCCCAGCATTTT. This sequence encodes CASNLNNQPQHF.

The chain has TRBV18 and TRBJ2-7; maybe TRBD2 (5 bases). V shed 0 bases and J shed 3 bases, with 12 bases lying between them. This CDR3 has 15 residues. The germline V gene encodes CDR1 KGHSH and CDR2 LQKENI. This chain's CDR3 is CASSPPFSGNYEQYF. The CDR3 nucleotides read TGTGCCAGCTCACCACCGTTCAGCGGCAACTACGAGCAGTACTTC.

V gene TRBV18 combines with J gene TRBJ1-1, with no clear D. CDR1 and CDR2 (germline): KGHSH, LQKENI. The CDR3 runs to 11 residues. V lost 2 bases and J lost 8, with 6 bases in between. The CDR3 DNA reads TGTGCCAGCTCACCAATGGGGGAAGCTTTCTTT. This encodes CASSPMGEAFF.

The rearrangement links TRBV6-1 to TRBJ2-1; TRBD2 might be the D (6 bases). With 4 bases removed from V and 7 bases from J, the gap between germline ends came to 11 bases. CDR1 and CDR2 from the germline V gene are MNHNS and SASEGT. The CDR3 has 13 amino acids. CDR3 region: CASSAGLLNEQFF. The CDR3 DNA reads as TGTGCCAGCAGTGCGGGACTCTTAAATGAGCAGTTCTTC.

This clone was counted a few times. V gene TRBV9 combines with J gene TRBJ2-1; D ambiguous. Trimming stripped 0 bases from V and 2 bases from J, with 12 bases between. The CDR3 extends over 16 amino acids. Germline V gene data show CDR1 as SGDLS and CDR2 as YYNGEE. This CDR3 reads CASSVAGGAAYNEQFF. The CDR3 DNA sequence: TGTGCCAGCAGCGTAGCGGGCGGTGCCGCCTACAATGAGCAGTTCTTC.

This clone was recorded a few times. The conserved phenylalanine or tryptophan is not found at the CDR3 terminus, so this likely reflects a read error. The limits of the CDR3 on the DNA are not certain, so only TCRdb's listed CDR3 is given. The chain employs TRBV27 and TRBJ1-2; the tabulated D call, TRBD1, remains unverified against the DNA. Germline V lookup: CDR1 MNHEY, CDR2 SMNVEV (reference sequence). The CDR3 extends over 9 residues, inclusive of both ends. CDR3 loop: CASTTGSQL.

The CDR3 nucleotides are TGTGCCAGCAGTACCCCCTCCAGGGGAAGTCAGCCCCAGCATTTT. Its translation is CASSTPSRGSQPQHF. The genes are TRBV28 and TRBJ1-5, with D perhaps matching TRBD1 (6 bases). From germline, CDR1 is MDHEN and CDR2 SYDVKM. This CDR3 has 15 amino acids. The germline V and J ends were trimmed by 5 bases and 6 bases, with 17 bases remaining between them.

This clone has more than one count but fewer than ten. The chain joins TRBV5-1 to TRBJ2-6; tentatively, D is TRBD2 (5 bases). CDR3 length equals 17 residues. Germline V gene data show CDR1 as SGHRS and CDR2 as YFSETQ. V was pared by 4 bases and J by 0 bases, with 14 bases between. The CDR3 spells CASSGDGKLSGANVLTF. The DNA of the CDR3 is TGCGCCAGCAGCGGTGACGGGAAACTCTCTGGGGCCAACGTCCTGACTTTC.

This rearrangement joins TRBV19 to TRBJ2-3; TRBD2 matches at 8 bases. Germline CDR1 is LNHDA and CDR2 is SQIVND (reference sequence). The CDR3 is 14 residues long. Unmatched junction bases numbered 8, after V lost 9 bases and J lost 3 bases. The CDR3, as DNA: TGTGCCAGCACACTTAGCGGGATGACAGATACGCAGTATTTT. This gives the protein CASTLSGMTDTQYF.

The V and J genes are TRBV5-4 and TRBJ1-3, with D perhaps TRBD1 (6 bases). The CDR3 covers 15 residues. Per germline, CDR1 SGHNT and CDR2 YYREEE (reference sequence). Trimming removed 4 bases from V and 0 bases from J, with 11 bases in between. DNA for the CDR3: TGTGCCAGCAGCCTGATACAGGGCTCTGGAAACACCATATATTTT. Its translation is CASSLIQGSGNTIYF.

The chain has TRBV28 and TRBJ2-3; D may be TRBD1 (5 bases). CDR3 length: 12 amino acids. Trimming stripped 5 bases from V and 5 bases from J, with 8 bases between. The germline gives CDR1 MDHEN, CDR2 SYDVKM. In nucleotides, the CDR3 is TGTGCCAGCAGTCCCCAGGGAGATACGCAGTATTTT. It encodes CASSPQGDTQYF.

The CDR3 protein is CASSLHRAGTNEKLFF. Here the CDR3 DNA reads TGCGCCAGCAGCTTACACAGGGCCGGCACTAATGAAAAACTGTTTTTT. The chain links TRBV5-1 to TRBJ1-4; tentative D call: TRBD1 (6 bases). Germline CDR1 SGHRS, CDR2 YFSETQ. There are 16 residues in the CDR3. Between the trimmed V and J ends, which lost 2 bases and 2 bases, there was a span of 13 bases.

The chain is built from TRBV7-8 and TRBJ2-1; 8 nucleotides line up with TRBD2. V shed 5 bases and J 8 bases; nucleotides not matched to a gene: 8. From germline, CDR1 is SGHVS and CDR2 FQNEAQ. The CDR3 is made up of 14 amino acids. As DNA, the CDR3 is TGTGCCAGCAGCCTAGGGCTAGCGGGTTATGAGCAGTTCTTC. This encodes CASSLGLAGYEQFF.

This chain uses TRBV25-1 with TRBJ2-3; the match to TRBD2 covers 10 bases. The germline V gene has CDR1 MGHDK and CDR2 SYGVNS. V shed 4 bases and J 2 bases; nucleotides not matched to a gene: 9. The CDR3 runs 17 residues. The CDR3 is CASSAPDSGRTTDTQYF. The CDR3 nucleotides are TGTGCCAGCAGTGCCCCGGATAGCGGGAGGACCACAGATACGCAGTATTTT.

This sequence joins TRBV15 and TRBJ2-7; TRBD2 aligns across 13 bases. Trimming removed 8 bases from V and 3 bases from J; junction bases left unmatched: 1. Germline V gives CDR1 LNHNV, CDR2 YYDKDF (reference sequence). The CDR3 sequence is 13 residues long. The CDR3 DNA is TGTGCCACCCGACTAGCGGGAGGCTACGAGCAGTACTTC. Protein sequence: CATRLAGGYEQYF.

Notes on this clone: This may come from a read error, since a much larger clone is one base off. This sample includes further DNA sequences coding for the same CDR3. This chain links TRBV18 with TRBJ2-7; 7 bases align to TRBD1. Germline CDR1 KGHSH, CDR2 LQKENI. This CDR3 is built from 14 residues. Unmatched junction bases numbered 4, after V lost 3 bases and J lost 2 bases. As DNA, the CDR3 is TGTGCCAGCTCACCGAGACAGGGAACCTACGAGCAGTACTTC. Translation gives CASSPRQGTYEQYF.

The chain joins TRBV4-2 to TRBJ2-7; D perhaps matches TRBD2 (5 bases). The V and J ends lost 0 bases and 4 bases respectively, with 16 bases between them. CDR3 length: 16 amino acids. The germline CDR1 and CDR2 sequences are LGHNA and YNFKEQ. CDR3 sequence reads: CASSQDWSGIEYEQYF. CDR3 nucleotides: TGTGCCAGCAGCCAAGATTGGTCGGGGATTGAGTACGAGCAGTACTTC.

The chain has TRBV5-1 and TRBJ2-1; TRBD1 aligns across 8 bases. V trimming: 4 bases; J trimming: 4 bases; junction bases outside the gene matches: 7. The CDR3 runs 15 residues. Germline loops: CDR1 SGHRS, CDR2 YFSETQ. In nucleotides, the CDR3 is TGCGCCAGCAGCATGGACAGGGCAGGGTACAATGAGCAGTTCTTC. It is translated as CASSMDRAGYNEQFF.

The sample holds one count of this clone. This chain connects TRBV11-1 to TRBJ1-2; 11 positions agree with TRBD1. The V and J ends lost 5 bases and 8 bases, in that order; junction bases with no gene match: 16. The CDR3 consists of 17 residues. Germline V gene sequence: CDR1 SGHAT, CDR2 FQDESV (reference sequence). CDR3 coding DNA: TGTGCCAGCAGCGCCCGGACAGGGGGCTCCTCCCCTGGGGGCTACACCTTC. Amino acids: CASSARTGGSSPGGYTF.

The chain couples TRBV30 to TRBJ1-1, with 9 bases fitting TRBD1. Per the germline V gene, CDR1 is GTSNPN and CDR2 is SVGIG (reference sequence). V dropped 0 bases and J dropped 4; count of bases not matched to a gene: 3. The CDR3 sequence is 14 residues long. The CDR3 protein is CAWSVGQGSTEAFF. In DNA form, the CDR3 reads TGTGCCTGGAGTGTGGGACAGGGCAGCACTGAAGCTTTCTTT.

The rearrangement uses TRBV9 and TRBJ2-7; D call uncertain. The CDR3 consists of 15 residues. With 3 bases removed from V and 0 bases from J, the gap between germline ends came to 13 bases. The V gene's germline CDR1 is SGDLS and CDR2 YYNGEE. The CDR3 DNA reads TGTGCCAGCAGCGAAGGGCAGACGTACTCCTACGAGCAGTACTTC. Translated, it gives CASSEGQTYSYEQYF.

The V call is TRBV23-1, the J call TRBJ2-7; TRBD2 might be the D (6 bases). TRBV23-1 is marked as an open reading frame, function uncertain. The CDR3 runs 17 residues. Deletions cut 2 bases from V and 2 bases from J, with 19 bases between. CDR3 sequence reads: CASSQRLGSGSTYEQYF. Here the CDR3 DNA reads TGCGCCAGCAGTCAAAGGCTGGGTAGCGGATCAACCTACGAGCAGTACTTC.

This chain links TRBV5-1 with TRBJ2-2; weak D call: TRBD1 (5 bases). Trimming pared 1 base from V and 4 bases from J, leaving 14 bases between. The CDR3 is 16 amino acids. Germline values: CDR1 SGHRS, CDR2 YFSETQ. CDR3 protein: CASSLNSQGPTGELFF. In DNA, the CDR3 is TGCGCCAGCAGCTTGAATAGTCAGGGTCCCACCGGGGAGCTGTTTTTT.

The chain links TRBV19 to TRBJ1-2; D remains ambiguous. Per germline, CDR1 LNHDA and CDR2 SQIVND (reference sequence). The V end lost 3 bases, the J end lost 8 bases, and 13 bases lay between the germline ends. The CDR3 contains 13 residues. The CDR3 is CASSIFEEVGYTF. The CDR3 DNA reads TGTGCCAGTAGTATTTTCGAGGAGGTCGGCTACACCTTC.

This clone was seen only a few times. This chain links TRBV6-5 with TRBJ1-1; 8 bases fit TRBD1. The trim removed 6 bases at V and 11 bases at J, leaving 8 bases unmatched. This CDR3 is built from 12 residues. Germline CDR1 MNHEY, CDR2 SVGAGI. The CDR3 DNA follows: TGTGCCAGCAGGACAGGGGATCGCCGGGCTTTCTTT. This gives the protein CASRTGDRRAFF.

This chain connects TRBV4-2 to TRBJ2-1, with D maybe TRBD1 (5 bases). V was trimmed by 0 bases and J by 6 bases, leaving 15 bases between them. The germline gives CDR1 LGHNA, CDR2 YNFKEQ. The CDR3 runs 16 residues. The CDR3 spells CASSQESNRLGNEQFF. CDR3 bases: TGTGCCAGCAGCCAAGAATCTAACAGGCTGGGCAATGAGCAGTTCTTC.